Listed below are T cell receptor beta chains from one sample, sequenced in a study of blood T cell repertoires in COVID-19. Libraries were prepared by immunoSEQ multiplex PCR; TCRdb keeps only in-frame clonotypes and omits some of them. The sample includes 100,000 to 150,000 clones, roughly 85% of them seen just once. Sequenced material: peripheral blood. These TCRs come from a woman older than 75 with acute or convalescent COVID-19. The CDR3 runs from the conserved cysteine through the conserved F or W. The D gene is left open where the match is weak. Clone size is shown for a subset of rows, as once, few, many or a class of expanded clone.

CASGSGQPNTEAFF,TGCGCCAGCGGGAGTGGACAGCCGAACACTGAAGCTTTCTTT,TRBJ1-1,14,-,once,TRBV5-1
CASSGQSHSGNTIYF,TGTGCCAGCAGTGGACAGAGCCACTCTGGAAACACCATATATTTT,TRBJ1-3,15,-,-,TRBV9
CASSSRTLQRRMNTEAFF,TGTGCCAGCAGCTCCCGAACCCTCCAACGGAGGATGAACACTGAAGCTTTCTTT,TRBJ1-1,18,-,-,TRBV11-2
CASSLWGPRALHF,TGTGCCAGCAGTTTATGGGGGCCTCGCGCCCTCCACTTT,TRBJ1-6,13,-,few,TRBV27
CASSDEWDTQYF,TGTGCCAGCAGTGATGAGTGGGATACGCAGTATTTT,TRBJ2-3,12,-,-,TRBV2
CASSVGGQGVNYGYTF,TGTGCCAGCAGCGTAGGGGGGCAGGGTGTCAACTATGGCTACACCTTC,TRBJ1-2,16,-,-,TRBV9
CASSYRGTDYGYTF,TGTGCCAGCAGTTACCGCGGGACAGATTATGGCTACACCTTC,TRBJ1-2,14,TRBD1,-,TRBV6-5
CASSFHLLRGGNQPQHF,TGCGCCAGCAGCTTCCACTTACTCCGCGGAGGCAATCAGCCCCAGCATTTT,TRBJ1-5,17,-,-,TRBV5-1
CASSLGGRNTGELFF,TGTGCCAGCAGCTTGGGAGGCCGGAACACCGGGGAGCTGTTTTTT,TRBJ2-2,15,-,-,TRBV5-4
CASSQDQVTGEQYF,TGCGCCAGCAGCCAAGATCAAGTGACGGGTGAGCAGTACTTC,TRBJ2-7,14,-,-,TRBV4-3
CASSLSRVGYGYTF,TGTGCCAGCAGTTTATCTCGGGTGGGCTATGGCTACACCTTC,TRBJ1-2,14,-,-,TRBV28
CASSVRDIAFF,TGTGCCAGCAGCGTCCGGGACATAGCTTTCTTT,TRBJ1-1,11,-,-,TRBV11-2
CASRSRGGNQPQHF,TGCGCCAGCAGAAGCAGGGGAGGCAATCAGCCCCAGCATTTT,TRBJ1-5,14,-,-,TRBV5-1
CASSLWDNLHF,TGTGCCAGCAGTTTATGGGACAATTTGCATTTT,TRBJ1-5,11,-,-,TRBV28
CASSLLQPGQGGNTEAFF,TGCGCCAGCAGCCTCCTTCAACCGGGACAGGGAGGGAACACTGAAGCTTTCTTT,TRBJ1-1,18,TRBD1,few,TRBV4-1
CASSPAGRLQSGKLFF,TGTGCCAGCTCACCTGCAGGGAGGTTACAAAGCGGAAAACTGTTTTTT,TRBJ1-4,16,-,-,TRBV18
CASSETGGWGPFYSNQPQHF,TGTGCCAGCAGTGAGACTGGCGGTTGGGGCCCTTTTTATAGCAATCAGCCCCAGCATTTT,TRBJ1-5,20,-,-,TRBV2
CASRTDNKNIQYF,TGTGCCAGCAGGACAGACAACAAAAACATTCAGTACTTC,TRBJ2-4,13,-,-,TRBV28
CASSPGTVGSSGNTIYF,TGTGCCAGCTCACCAGGGACAGTCGGTTCTTCTGGAAACACCATATATTTT,TRBJ1-3,17,TRBD1,-,TRBV18
CASSLAQLAGTDTQYF,TGTGCCAGCAGCTTAGCGCAACTAGCGGGGACGGATACGCAGTATTTT,TRBJ2-3,16,TRBD2,-,TRBV7-8
CASSLTGWTEAFF,TGTGCCAGCAGTCTTACAGGGTGGACTGAAGCTTTCTTT,TRBJ1-1,13,-,-,TRBV6-2/TRBV6-3
CASSGRTHQETQYF,TGTGCCAGCAGTGGGAGGACCCACCAAGAGACCCAGTACTTC,TRBJ2-5,14,-,-,TRBV2
CASSAQGGDQPQHF,TGTGCCAGCAGTGCACAGGGAGGGGATCAGCCCCAGCATTTT,TRBJ1-5,14,-,-,TRBV6-2/TRBV6-3
CSVETGAYGYTF,TGCAGCGTTGAGACAGGGGCTTATGGCTACACCTTC,TRBJ1-2,12,TRBD1,-,TRBV29-1
CASSSQRRGYTF,TGTGCCAGCAGTTCCCAGAGGAGGGGCTACACCTTC,TRBJ1-2,12,-,-,TRBV28
CASRSGLYTEAFF,TGTGCCAGCAGATCCGGACTATACACTGAAGCTTTCTTT,TRBJ1-1,13,-,-,TRBV12-3/TRBV12-4
CASSQESEGFSYEQYF,TGCGCCAGCAGCCAAGAATCAGAGGGTTTCTCCTACGAGCAGTACTTC,TRBJ2-7,16,-,-,TRBV4-1
CASSLSAGVDYGYTF,TGTGCCAGCAGTTTATCTGCAGGGGTAGACTATGGCTACACCTTC,TRBJ1-2,15,-,-,TRBV28
CASSKGTSHNEQFF,TGTGCCAGTAGTAAGGGGACTTCCCACAATGAGCAGTTCTTC,TRBJ2-1,14,-,-,TRBV19
CASSYIRGNEQYF,TGTGCCAGCAGTTACATCAGGGGAAACGAGCAGTACTTC,TRBJ2-7,13,-,-,TRBV27
CATSDSPSGGYTF,TGTGCCACCAGTGATTCCCCCTCGGGTGGCTACACCTTC,TRBJ1-2,13,-,-,TRBV24-1
CAISESEGEVVTEAFF,TGTGCCATCAGTGAGTCGGAAGGGGAGGTGGTCACTGAAGCTTTCTTT,TRBJ1-1,16,-,-,TRBV10-3
CASMQQGGYEQYF,TGTGCCAGCATGCAACAAGGAGGCTACGAGCAGTACTTC,TRBJ2-7,13,-,-,TRBV6-5
CASSFVGGSTEAFF,TGCGCCAGCAGCTTTGTTGGAGGGTCCACTGAAGCTTTCTTT,TRBJ1-1,14,-,-,TRBV5-1
CASTEQPNTGELFF,TGTGCCAGCACGGAGCAACCGAACACCGGGGAGCTGTTTTTT,TRBJ2-2,14,-,once,TRBV9
CASGLSGTEAFF,TGTGCTAGTGGTTTGTCGGGAACTGAAGCTTTCTTT,TRBJ1-1,12,-,few,TRBV12-5
CASILLGRGTTEAFF,TGTGCCAGCATTTTATTAGGTCGGGGAACCACTGAAGCTTTCTTT,TRBJ1-1,15,-,-,TRBV27
CASSSLPTGNEGYTF,TGTGCCAGCAGCTCGCTACCGACAGGGAATGAGGGCTACACCTTC,TRBJ1-2,15,TRBD1,-,TRBV5-5
CASSQDWQGNYGYTF,TGTGCCAGCAGCCAAGATTGGCAGGGCAACTATGGCTACACCTTC,TRBJ1-2,15,-,-,TRBV4-2
CASSPDPGGRGEQYF,TGCGCCAGCAGCCCCGACCCCGGGGGGCGGGGAGAGCAGTACTTC,TRBJ2-7,15,-,once,TRBV5-1
CASSLQGAGGQPQHF,TGTGCCAGCAGTCTACAGGGGGCTGGGGGTCAGCCCCAGCATTTT,TRBJ1-5,15,TRBD1,-,TRBV6-5
CASGLETAGYTF,TGCGCCAGCGGACTAGAGACAGCTGGCTACACCTTC,TRBJ1-2,12,-,-,TRBV5-1
CASSLTRNEQFF,TGTGCCAGCAGTCTGACTCGCAATGAGCAGTTCTTC,TRBJ2-1,12,-,once,TRBV28
CASSLLVSGELFF,TGCGCCAGCAGCTTACTGGTTTCCGGGGAGCTGTTTTTT,TRBJ2-2,13,-,-,TRBV5-1
CASSVGGQGGGNTIYF,TGTGCCAGCAGCGTGGGCGGACAGGGGGGTGGAAACACCATATATTTT,TRBJ1-3,16,TRBD1,-,TRBV9